Below, 18 T cell receptor beta chains from the same sample are listed, as sequenced in a study of tumor-infiltrating lymphocytes in oesophageal squamous cell carcinoma. TCRdb re-called the PCR reads with MiXCR, one entry per CDR3 protein. The sample holds 15,000 to 17,000 distinct CDR3 sequences, around 51% seen once. Specimen: esophageal tumor tissue. The receptor source for this set is a female donor with esophageal squamous cell carcinoma.

This clonotype was counted many times. The chain links TRBV6-1 to TRBJ2-7; 8 bases agree with TRBD2. CDR1 is MNHNS and CDR2 is SASEGT in the germline V gene. With 3 bases clipped from V and 4 bases from J, the junction kept 11 bases outside the gene matches. The CDR3 length is 16 residues. The CDR3 sequence: CASSDASGGRPYEQYF. The CDR3 DNA reads TGTGCCAGCAGTGATGCCAGCGGGGGCCGTCCATACGAGCAGTACTTC.

This chain joins TRBV24-1 and TRBJ1-2, with D maybe TRBD1 (5 bases). This CDR3 comprises 15 residues. Germline assignment: CDR1 KGHDR and CDR2 SFDVKD. Trimming cost V 9 bases and J 1 base, with 17 bases left between them. The DNA for the CDR3 is TGTGCCACCCAAGGGAGGGGCGAACATAACTATGGCTACACCTTC. Amino acid sequence: CATQGRGEHNYGYTF.

This clonotype occurred many times. The V and J genes are TRBV27 and TRBJ2-1; 8 bases are shared with TRBD1. The J call is in doubt because the DNA end fits TRBJ2-5 better. From germline, CDR1 is MNHEY and CDR2 SMNVEV (reference sequence). There are 14 residues in the CDR3. The CDR3 DNA reads as TGTGCCAGCAGTCATGACAGGGGTTTGGAGACCCAGTACTTC. Its translation: CASSHDRGLETQYF.

CDR3 amino acids: CASRRGQGDTEAFF. The CDR3 DNA sequence: TGTGCCAGCAGGAGAGGACAGGGAGACACTGAAGCTTTCTTT. The chain has TRBV7-4 and TRBJ2-3; 8 positions match TRBD1. The DNA end favors TRBJ1-1, so the J call may be wrong. The germline CDR1 and CDR2 sequences are SGHVT and SQSDAQ. The CDR3 is 14 amino acids.

This clonotype was detected only a few times. The CDR3 coding sequence is TGTGCCAGCAGCTTAAAGCGGGATTCCTACGAGCAGTACTTC. It yields the protein CASSLKRDSYEQYF. The chain links TRBV7-8 to TRBJ2-7, with 7 bases that match TRBD2. This CDR3 comprises 14 residues. The germline V gene has CDR1 SGHVS and CDR2 FQNEAQ. With 2 bases clipped from V and 1 base from J, the junction kept 2 bases outside the gene matches.

This clonotype was observed once. The chain employs TRBV12-3 or TRBV12-4 and TRBJ2-4; 7 bases agree with TRBD1. The J call is uncertain, as TRBJ2-1 better fits the DNA end. CDR3 length: 15 residues. The CDR3 reads CASRQGQTARPEQFF. Written as DNA, the CDR3 is TGTGCCAGCAGGCAGGGACAGACCGCACGGCCTGAGCAGTTCTTC.

This clonotype was detected a few times. V and J are TRBV28 and TRBJ2-3, with 9 bases identical to TRBD2. Losses at the gene ends were 3 bases for V and 3 bases for J; bases not matched to a gene: 1. CDR1 is MDHEN, CDR2 SYDVKM, per germline. There are 14 residues in the CDR3. This chain's CDR3 is CASSFLAGTDTQYF. The CDR3 bases are TGTGCCAGCAGTTTCCTAGCGGGAACAGATACGCAGTATTTT. The variable domain in full, completed from reference TRBV28 and TRBJ2-3, reads DVKVTQSSRYLVKRTGEKVFLECVQDMDHENMFWYRQDPGLGLRLIYFSYDVKMKEKGDIPEGYSVSREKKERFSLILESASTNQTSMYLCASSFLAGTDTQYFGPGTRLTVL.

Concerning this clonotype: The junction and the germline gene differ at one end; a read error may be behind it. The chain employs TRBV12-3 or TRBV12-4 and TRBJ2-5; 9 positions agree with TRBD2. The length of the CDR3 is 11 residues. The DNA for the CDR3 is TGTGCCAGCAGTTCGGGACTAGCTCTGTTCTTC. Translated, it gives CASSSGLALFF.

This chain uses TRBV7-3 with TRBJ1-1; tentative D call: TRBD1 (5 bases). Matching the DNA end better, TRBJ2-2 makes the J call doubtful. This CDR3 has 16 residues. In germline, CDR1 is SGHTA, CDR2 FQGTGA. The CDR3 here is CASSLSQGANTGELFF. CDR3 nucleotides: TGTGCCAGCAGCTTATCCCAAGGGGCGAACACCGGGGAGCTGTTTTTT.

The rearrangement joins TRBV28 to TRBJ2-3; D uncertain. This CDR3 region has 13 residues. The ends were cut back, 8 bases at V and 3 bases at J, with 12 bases in the middle. Germline CDR1 MDHEN, CDR2 SYDVKM. In DNA form, the CDR3 reads TGTGCCAGCCAGGAGTTCGGGACAGATACGCAGTATTTT. Amino acid sequence: CASQEFGTDTQYF.

This chain joins TRBV11-2 and TRBJ2-1, with 8 positions matching TRBD2. The germline gives CDR1 SGHAT, CDR2 FQNNGV. V dropped 5 bases and J dropped 3; count of bases not matched to a gene: 9. The CDR3 loop spans 16 amino acids. The CDR3 here is CASSRRGSGGYNEQFF. CDR3 DNA: TGTGCCAGCAGCCGGCGGGGGAGCGGGGGCTACAATGAGCAGTTCTTC.

The rearrangement joins TRBV7-3 to TRBJ2-5, with a possible D match to TRBD1 (5 bases). The last part of the DNA fits TRBJ2-1 better; the J call may be wrong. The CDR3 sequence is 17 residues long. Germline V gene sequence: CDR1 SGHTA, CDR2 FQGTGA. The CDR3 DNA reads as TGTGCCAGCAGCCCAAAGGGGCCACCGACAGAGAACAATGAGCAGTTCTTC. It is translated as CASSPKGPPTENNEQFF.

CDR3 in amino acids: CASSPGSTNNEQFF. The CDR3 bases are TGTGCCAGCAGCCCCGGGAGCACGAACAATGAGCAGTTCTTC. The V and J genes are TRBV7-6 and TRBJ2-1, with D possibly TRBD2 on 6 matching bases. V lost 5 bases to trimming and J lost 5 bases, with 13 bases between them. Germline assignment: CDR1 SGHVS and CDR2 FNYEAQ. The CDR3 is made up of 14 amino acids.

The V call is TRBV7-4, the J call TRBJ2-1, with D perhaps TRBD2 (5 bases). The J call is in doubt because the DNA end fits TRBJ2-7 better. The CDR3 has 12 residues. The V gene's germline CDR1 is SGHVT and CDR2 SQSDAQ. The CDR3 region is CASSYARAEQYF. The CDR3 DNA follows: TGTGCCAGCAGCTATGCGAGGGCCGAGCAGTACTTC.

About this clonotype: The germline gene is not matched at one end of the junction; a read error may be the cause. V usage is TRBV7-3 and J usage is TRBJ2-6; 7 bases map to TRBD1. This CDR3 is built from 15 residues. Germline loops: CDR1 SGHTA, CDR2 FQGTGA. In nucleotides, the CDR3 is TGTGCCAGCAGCTTCAGGGGGACCTATAATTCACCCCTCCACTTC. This translates into CASSFRGTYNSPLHF.

The genes are TRBV10-3 and TRBJ2-6; 9 bases are a match to TRBD1. The germline V gene encodes CDR1 ENHRY and CDR2 SYGVKD. J lost 6 bases, V lost 7 bases, and 7 bases had no gene match. The CDR3 is 15 residues long. The CDR3 region is CAITLGQGEANVLTF. DNA of the CDR3: TGTGCCATCACCCTGGGACAGGGAGAGGCCAACGTCCTGACTTTC.

A word on this clonotype: Germline and junction disagree at one end, which may indicate a read error. The chain employs TRBV7-9 and TRBJ2-3; TRBD2 agrees at 9 bases. The better agreement between TRBJ2-1 and the DNA end casts doubt on the J call. Germline CDR1 SEHNR, CDR2 FQNEAQ (reference sequence). This CDR3 region has 18 residues. The chain's CDR3 is CASSSSLRLAETYNKQFF. CDR3 in DNA: TGTGCCAGCAGCTCCTCCCTGCGACTAGCGGAGACCTACAATAAGCAGTTCTTC.

Ten or more counts support this clonotype. CDR3 sequence: CASSYWRVPHTYNEQFF. In DNA form, the CDR3 reads TGTGCCAGCAGCTATTGGAGGGTCCCGCATACCTACAATGAGCAGTTCTTC. J is TRBJ2-1 and V is TRBV7-9; D possibly corresponds to TRBD2 (6 bases). This CDR3 has 17 amino acids. Germline-derived CDR1 and CDR2 are SEHNR and FQNEAQ (reference sequence). Trimming cost V 4 bases and J 2 bases, with 18 bases left between them.